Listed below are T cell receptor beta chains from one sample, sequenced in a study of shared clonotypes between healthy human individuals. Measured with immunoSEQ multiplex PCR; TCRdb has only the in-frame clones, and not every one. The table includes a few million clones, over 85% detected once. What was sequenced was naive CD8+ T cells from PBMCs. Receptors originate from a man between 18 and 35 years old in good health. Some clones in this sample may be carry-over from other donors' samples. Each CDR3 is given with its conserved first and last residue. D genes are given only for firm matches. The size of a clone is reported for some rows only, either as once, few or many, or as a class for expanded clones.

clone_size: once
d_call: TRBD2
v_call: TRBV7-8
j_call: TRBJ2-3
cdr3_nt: TGTGCCAGCAGCTTAAGTCTAGCGGGAGTGTTGAAGGACACGCAGTATTTT
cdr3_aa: CASSLSLAGVLKDTQYF

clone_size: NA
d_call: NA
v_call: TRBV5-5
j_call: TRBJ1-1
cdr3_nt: TGTGCCAGCAGCTTGCTACGGTCTCTGAACACTGAAGCTTTCTTT
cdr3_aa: CASSLLRSLNTEAFF

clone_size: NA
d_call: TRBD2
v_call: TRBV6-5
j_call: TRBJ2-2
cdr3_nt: TGTGCCAGCAATTATGGGGCGGGAGGCACCGGGGAGCTGTTTTTT
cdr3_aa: CASNYGAGGTGELFF

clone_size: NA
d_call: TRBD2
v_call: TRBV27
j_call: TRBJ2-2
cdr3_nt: TGTGCCAGCAGTTTATTGCGGCGGGAGGTAGACACCGGGGAGCTGTTTTTT
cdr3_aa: CASSLLRREVDTGELFF

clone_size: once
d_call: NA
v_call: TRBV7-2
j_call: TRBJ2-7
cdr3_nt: TGTGCCAGCAGCTCCCGAACCGCGGCAGTCGAGCAGTACTTC
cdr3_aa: CASSSRTAAVEQYF

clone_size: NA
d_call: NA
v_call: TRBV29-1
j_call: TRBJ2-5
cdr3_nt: TGCAGCGCCGAACTCCCGGGAGAGCAGTACTTC
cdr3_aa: CSAELPGEQYF

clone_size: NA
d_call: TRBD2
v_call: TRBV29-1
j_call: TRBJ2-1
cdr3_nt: TGCAGCGTAGGGGGACTAGCGGGAGCGCGGTACAATGAGCAGTTCTTC
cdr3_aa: CSVGGLAGARYNEQFF

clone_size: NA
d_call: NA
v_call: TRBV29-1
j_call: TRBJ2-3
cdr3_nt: TGCAGCGTGTGGGGGTCAGATACGCAGTATTTT
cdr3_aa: CSVWGSDTQYF

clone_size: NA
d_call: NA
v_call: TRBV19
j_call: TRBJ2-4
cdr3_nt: TGTGCCACAGGGGGGTCGATCGAAAACATTCAGTACTTC
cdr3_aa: CATGGSIENIQYF

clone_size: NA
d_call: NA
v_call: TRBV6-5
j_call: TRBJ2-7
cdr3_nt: TGTGCCAGCAGTTACTCAGCGGGTCATGCCTCCTACGAGCAGTACTTC
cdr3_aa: CASSYSAGHASYEQYF

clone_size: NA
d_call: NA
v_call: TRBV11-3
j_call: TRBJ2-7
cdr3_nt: TGTGCCAGCAGCTTCGCCGCAGGAGGAACGTCTGAGCAGTACTTC
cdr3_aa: CASSFAAGGTSEQYF

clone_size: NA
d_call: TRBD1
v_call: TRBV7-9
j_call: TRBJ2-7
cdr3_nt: TGTGCCAGCAGCGACCGGGACAGCTTATACGAGCAGTACTTC
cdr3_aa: CASSDRDSLYEQYF

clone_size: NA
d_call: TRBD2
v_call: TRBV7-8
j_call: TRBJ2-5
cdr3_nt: TGTGCCAGCAGCTCGGGACTAGCGGGGACACAAGAGACCCAGTACTTC
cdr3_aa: CASSSGLAGTQETQYF

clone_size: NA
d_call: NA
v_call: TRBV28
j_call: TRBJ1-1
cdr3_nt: TGTGCCAGCAGCGACAGACTGAACACTGAAGCTTTCTTT
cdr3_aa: CASSDRLNTEAFF

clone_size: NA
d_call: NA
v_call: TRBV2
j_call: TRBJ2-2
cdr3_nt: TGTGCCAGCAGTCCGGGATCAGAGGGCACCGGGGAGCTGTTTTTT
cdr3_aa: CASSPGSEGTGELFF

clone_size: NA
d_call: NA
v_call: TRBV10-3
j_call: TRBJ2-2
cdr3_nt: TGTGCCACAGGCCTGGCCGGGGAGCTGTTTTTT
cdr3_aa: CATGLAGELFF

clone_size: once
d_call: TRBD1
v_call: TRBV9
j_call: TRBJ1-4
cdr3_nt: TGTGCCAGCAGCGCGACAGGGTTTTTCGAAAAACTGTTTTTT
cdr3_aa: CASSATGFFEKLFF

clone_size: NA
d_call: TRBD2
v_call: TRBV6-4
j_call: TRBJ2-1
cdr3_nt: TGTGCCAGCAGTGACGAGCGGGAGGGTGGCAATGAGCAGTTCTTC
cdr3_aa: CASSDEREGGNEQFF

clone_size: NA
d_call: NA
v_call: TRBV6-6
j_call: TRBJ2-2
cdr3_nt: TGTGCCAGCAGTTATTCAGTTAACACCGGGGAGCTGTTTTTT
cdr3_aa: CASSYSVNTGELFF

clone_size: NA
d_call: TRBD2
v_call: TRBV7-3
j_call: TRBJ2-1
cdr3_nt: TGTGCCAGCAGCCCTGATGGACTAGCGGGCCTCAGGGGTGAGCAGTTCTTC
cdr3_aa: CASSPDGLAGLRGEQFF

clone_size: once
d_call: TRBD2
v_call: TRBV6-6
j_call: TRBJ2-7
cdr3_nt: TGTGCCAGCAGTTACGGGGCGGGAGGCTTCTCCTACGAGCAGTACTTC
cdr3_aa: CASSYGAGGFSYEQYF

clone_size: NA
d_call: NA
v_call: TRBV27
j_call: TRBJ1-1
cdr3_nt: TGTGCCAGCAGTTTATCAACACGGTTCTTAGGGGGCACTGAAGCTTTCTTT
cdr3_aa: CASSLSTRFLGGTEAFF

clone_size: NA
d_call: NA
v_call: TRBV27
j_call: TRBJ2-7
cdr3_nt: TGTGCCAGCAGTTTATATGCGGGACCGGCCTACGAGCAGTACTTC
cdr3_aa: CASSLYAGPAYEQYF

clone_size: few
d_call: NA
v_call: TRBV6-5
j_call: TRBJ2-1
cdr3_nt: TGTGCCAGCAGCCACAAGGGACACAATGAGCAGTTCTTC
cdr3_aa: CASSHKGHNEQFF

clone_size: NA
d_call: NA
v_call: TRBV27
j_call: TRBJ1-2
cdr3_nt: TGTGCCAGCAGTCCTACTTACAGGGCGACTTATGGCTACACCTTC
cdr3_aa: CASSPTYRATYGYTF

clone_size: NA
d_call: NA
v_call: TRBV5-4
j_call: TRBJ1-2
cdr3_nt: TGTGCCAGCAGCCCAGAACAGGGTGGCTACACCTTC
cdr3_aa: CASSPEQGGYTF

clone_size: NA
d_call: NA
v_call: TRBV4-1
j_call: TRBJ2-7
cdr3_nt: TGCGCCAGCAGCCAAGGGGGGCGGGCCCCGGACTACGAGCAGTACTTC
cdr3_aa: CASSQGGRAPDYEQYF

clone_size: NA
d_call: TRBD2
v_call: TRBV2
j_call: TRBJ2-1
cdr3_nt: TGTGCCAGCAGTGAATGGCTAGCGGGAGGGCACAATGAGCAGTTCTTC
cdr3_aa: CASSEWLAGGHNEQFF

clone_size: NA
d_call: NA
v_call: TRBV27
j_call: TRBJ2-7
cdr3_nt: TGTGCCAGCAGGTCTAGGGTTCCCTACGAGCAGTACTTC
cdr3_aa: CASRSRVPYEQYF

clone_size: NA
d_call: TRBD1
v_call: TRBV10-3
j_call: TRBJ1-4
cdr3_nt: TGTGCCATCAGCCAGGACAGGGGATCGAACGAAAAACTGTTTTTT
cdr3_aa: CAISQDRGSNEKLFF

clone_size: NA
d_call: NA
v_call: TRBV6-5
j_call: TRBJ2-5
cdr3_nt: TGTGCCAGGGGTGCGGGCGACGAGACCCAGTACTTC
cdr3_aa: CARGAGDETQYF

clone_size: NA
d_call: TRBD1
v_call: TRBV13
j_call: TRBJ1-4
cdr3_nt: TGTGCCAGCAGCTTCGGGACAGGGCCAGAAAAACTGTTTTTT
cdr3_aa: CASSFGTGPEKLFF

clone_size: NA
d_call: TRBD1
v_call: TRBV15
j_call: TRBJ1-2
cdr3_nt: TGTGCCACCAGCAGAGAAACAGGGGGTACTAACTATGGCTACACCTTC
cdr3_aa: CATSRETGGTNYGYTF

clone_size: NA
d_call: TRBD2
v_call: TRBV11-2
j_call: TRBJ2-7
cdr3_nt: TGTGCCAGCCATTCAGGACTAGCGGGATCTTCCTACGAGCAGTACTTC
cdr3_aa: CASHSGLAGSSYEQYF

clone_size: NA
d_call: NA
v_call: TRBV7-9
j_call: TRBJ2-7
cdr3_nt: TGTGCCAGCAGCTTAGGCCAACGGGACGGGCCCGAGCAGTACTTC
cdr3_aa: CASSLGQRDGPEQYF

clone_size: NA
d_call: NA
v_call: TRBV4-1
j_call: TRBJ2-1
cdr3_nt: TGCGCCAGCAGCCAAGGGGGAAACAATGAGCAGTTCTTC
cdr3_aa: CASSQGGNNEQFF

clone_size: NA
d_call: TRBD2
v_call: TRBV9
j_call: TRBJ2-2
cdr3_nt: TGTGCCAGCAGCGCCCCTAGCGGGAGAAGGGAGGCAACCGGGGAGCTGTTTTTT
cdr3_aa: CASSAPSGRREATGELFF

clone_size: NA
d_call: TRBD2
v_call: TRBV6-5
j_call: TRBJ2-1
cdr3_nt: TGTGCCAGCAGTTACGAACTAGCGGGCTCCTACAATGAGCAGTTCTTC
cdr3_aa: CASSYELAGSYNEQFF

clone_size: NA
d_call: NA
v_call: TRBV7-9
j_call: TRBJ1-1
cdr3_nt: TGTGCCAGCAGCCCTGGACGGTTGAACACTGAAGCTTTCTTT
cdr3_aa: CASSPGRLNTEAFF

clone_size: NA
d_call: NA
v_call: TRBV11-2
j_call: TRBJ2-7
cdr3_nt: TGTGCCAGCAGCTTAGACGCGGACTCTAGCTCCTACGAGCAGTACTTC
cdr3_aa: CASSLDADSSSYEQYF

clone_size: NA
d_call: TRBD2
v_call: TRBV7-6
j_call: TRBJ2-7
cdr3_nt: TGTGCCAGCAGCCCGGGACTAGCGGGAGGTTCCGAGCAGTACTTC
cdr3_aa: CASSPGLAGGSEQYF

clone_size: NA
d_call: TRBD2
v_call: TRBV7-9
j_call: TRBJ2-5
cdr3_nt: TGTGCCAGCCTGACTAGCGGGCCAAACCAAGAGACCCAGTACTTC
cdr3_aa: CASLTSGPNQETQYF

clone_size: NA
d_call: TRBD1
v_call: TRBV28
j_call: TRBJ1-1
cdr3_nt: TGTGCCAGCAGCCTGACAGGGGGTGACACTGAAGCTTTCTTT
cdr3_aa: CASSLTGGDTEAFF

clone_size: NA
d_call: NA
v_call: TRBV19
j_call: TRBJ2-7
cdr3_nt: TGTGCCAGTAGCCATGGCAGGTACGAGCAGTACTTC
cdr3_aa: CASSHGRYEQYF

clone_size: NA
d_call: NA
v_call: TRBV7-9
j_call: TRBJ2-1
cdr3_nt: TGTGCCAGCAGCTTAGCGCTCCGTCCCCGACTAGTGTTGAATGAGCAGTTCTTC
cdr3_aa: CASSLALRPRLVLNEQFF

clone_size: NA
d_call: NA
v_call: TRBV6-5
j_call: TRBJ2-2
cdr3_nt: TGTGCCAGCAGTTACGGGGGGTCCGGGGAGCTGTTTTTT
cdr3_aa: CASSYGGSGELFF

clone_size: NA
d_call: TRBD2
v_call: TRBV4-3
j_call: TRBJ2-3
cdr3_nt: TGCGCCAGCAGCCAAGAATTCGCGGGAGCCCTCACAGATACGCAGTATTTT
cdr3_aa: CASSQEFAGALTDTQYF

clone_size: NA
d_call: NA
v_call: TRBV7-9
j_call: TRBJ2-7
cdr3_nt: TGTGCCAGCAGCTTAGCGGGAGGTCTCTCCTACGAGCAGTACTTC
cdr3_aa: CASSLAGGLSYEQYF

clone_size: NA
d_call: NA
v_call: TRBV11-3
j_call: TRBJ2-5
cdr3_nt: TGTGCCAGCAGCTTACCCGACAGCCAAGAGACCCAGTACTTC
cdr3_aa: CASSLPDSQETQYF

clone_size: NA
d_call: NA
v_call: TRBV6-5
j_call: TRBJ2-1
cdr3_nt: TGTGCCAGCAGCTTTCGCGGGACGGCCAATGAGCAGTTCTTC
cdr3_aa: CASSFRGTANEQFF

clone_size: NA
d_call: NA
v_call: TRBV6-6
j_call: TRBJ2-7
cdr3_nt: TGTGCCAGCAGTCCAGACAGGAGCTCCTACGAGCAGTACTTC
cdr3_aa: CASSPDRSSYEQYF

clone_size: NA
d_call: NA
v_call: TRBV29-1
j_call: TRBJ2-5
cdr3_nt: TGCAGCGTTCTACTCTTGCGGGACTTGAAAAAGACCCAGTACTTC
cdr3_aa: CSVLLLRDLKKTQYF

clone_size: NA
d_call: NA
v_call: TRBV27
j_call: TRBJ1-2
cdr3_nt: TGTGCCAGCAGCAATCAGGGAGGGTTCTATGGCTACACCTTC
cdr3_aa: CASSNQGGFYGYTF

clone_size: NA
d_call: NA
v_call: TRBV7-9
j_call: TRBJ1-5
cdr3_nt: TGTGCCAGCAGCCCGGGTGGCAATCAGCCCCAGCATTTT
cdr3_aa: CASSPGGNQPQHF